These 13 T cell receptor beta chains share one sample of origin, sequenced in a study of PD-1 blockade in classical Hodgkin lymphoma. TCRdb keeps only in-frame clones here, not all; method: immunoSEQ multiplex PCR. The table shows 30,000 or so clones, with 80% to 95% occurring only once. Each and every patient relapsed after autologous stem cell transplantation, and patients got differing brentuximab vedotin exposure. The CD4+ T cells used were purified from thawed PBMCs through magnetic negative selection. This specimen was CD4+ T cells from blood, taken at baseline. The receptors come from a human donor with classical Hodgkin lymphoma.

V gene TRBV27 combines with J gene TRBJ2-7, with D hard to call. V lost 2 bases to trimming and J lost 0 bases, with 5 bases between them. The CDR3 has 13 amino acids. CDR1 and CDR2 from the germline V gene are MNHEY and SMNVEV (reference sequence). The CDR3 nucleotides read TGTGCCAGCAGTTTACGCCGCTCCTACGAGCAGTACTTC. This gives the protein CASSLRRSYEQYF.

V and J are TRBV28 and TRBJ2-7, with D perhaps given as TRBD1 or TRBD2 (5 bases each). There are 14 residues in the CDR3. Germline V CDR1 and CDR2: MDHEN, SYDVKM. The V end was cut by 7 bases, the J end by 9 bases, with 22 bases between. CDR3 in amino acids: CASINGAITRGQYF. Here the CDR3 DNA reads TGTGCCAGCATAAATGGGGCTATCACCCGGGGGCAGTACTTC.

The genes are TRBV10-1 and TRBJ2-7; D unclear. Germline CDR1 reads WNHNN; CDR2 reads SYGVQD (reference sequence). V lost 4 bases, J lost 2 bases, and 9 bases lay in between. The CDR3 extends over 13 amino acids. CDR3 residues: CASSGVSAYEQYF. Written as DNA, the CDR3 is TGCGCCAGCAGTGGAGTAAGTGCCTACGAGCAGTACTTC.

This clone was counted a single time. The chain combines TRBV28 with TRBJ2-2; 8 bases line up with TRBD1. The CDR3 is 16 residues long. The trim removed 7 bases at V and 7 bases at J, leaving 14 bases unmatched. The germline gives CDR1 MDHEN, CDR2 SYDVKM. The CDR3 region is CASTPALPGGLGELFF. CDR3 in DNA: TGTGCCAGCACCCCCGCTCTCCCAGGGGGCCTCGGGGAGCTGTTTTTT.

V and J are TRBV30 and TRBJ2-7, with 7 positions matching TRBD1. There are 16 residues in the CDR3. Trimming cost V 0 bases and J 5 bases; bases outside gene matches: 13. The germline CDR1 and CDR2 sequences are GTSNPN and SVGIG (reference sequence). CDR3 DNA sequence: TGTGCCTGGAGTGTACAATTGGCAGGGGGTAGGAACGAGCAGTACTTC. Protein: CAWSVQLAGGRNEQYF.

The V call is TRBV27, the J call TRBJ2-1, with 10 bases aligning to TRBD2. J gave up 6 bases and V 6 bases, and 14 bases lay outside the gene matches. CDR3 length equals 17 residues. Germline CDR1 MNHEY, CDR2 SMNVEV (reference sequence). The CDR3, as DNA: TGTGCCAGCAGCAATCCCCTCCTAGCGGGAGACCTCAATGAGCAGTTCTTC. Protein: CASSNPLLAGDLNEQFF.

This clone was counted only a few times. The rearrangement joins TRBV2 to TRBJ2-5; 8 bases match TRBD2. This CDR3 spans 16 amino acids. Germline V CDR1 and CDR2: SNHLY, FYNNEI. Trimming at V came to 7 bases and at J to 2 bases, leaving 12 bases not matched to a gene. Written as DNA, the CDR3 is TGTGCCAGCAAACTTCCCCTCGGGAGGGGACAAGAGACCCAGTACTTC. Amino acid sequence: CASKLPLGRGQETQYF.

The chain combines TRBV27 with TRBJ1-1, with D tentatively TRBD1 (6 bases). Germline loops: CDR1 MNHEY, CDR2 SMNVEV (reference sequence). V lost 3 bases to trimming and J lost 1 base, with 15 bases between them. CDR3 length: 16 amino acids. CDR3 region: CASSFLPGQRNTEAFF. CDR3 sequence (DNA): TGTGCCAGCAGTTTCCTGCCGGGACAAAGGAACACTGAAGCTTTCTTT.

CDR3: CASSGRWTATNEKLFF. The CDR3 DNA follows: TGTGCCAGCAGTGGAAGGTGGACAGCAACTAATGAAAAACTGTTTTTT. This sequence joins TRBV6-1 and TRBJ1-4; possibly TRBD1 for D (6 bases). V was clipped by 4 bases and J by 0 bases, with 12 bases between them. The germline gives CDR1 MNHNS, CDR2 SASEGT. There are 16 residues in the CDR3.

V gene TRBV6-5 combines with J gene TRBJ2-1, with 8 bases that match TRBD1. This CDR3 spans 16 amino acids. Germline V gene sequence: CDR1 MNHEY, CDR2 SVGAGI. J gave up 12 bases and V 2 bases, and 15 bases lay outside the gene matches. Here the CDR3 reads CASSYRSGQGAMGQFF. CDR3 DNA: TGTGCCAGCAGTTACCGAAGTGGGCAGGGGGCAATGGGGCAGTTCTTC.

The sample holds a few counts of this clone. This sequence joins TRBV6-5 and TRBJ1-3; 7 bases line up with TRBD1. The CDR3 has 15 residues. V dropped 6 bases and J dropped 2; count of bases not matched to a gene: 7. The germline CDR1 and CDR2 sequences are MNHEY and SVGAGI. The CDR3 region is CASSRGQETGNTIYF. The CDR3 DNA reads TGTGCCAGCAGCCGAGGACAGGAGACTGGAAACACCATATATTTT.

This clone is a singleton in its sample. The chain links TRBV14 to TRBJ2-6; D is perhaps TRBD1 (5 bases). Per the germline V gene, CDR1 is SGHDN and CDR2 is FVKESK. The CDR3 covers 19 residues. Trimming shortened V by 1 base and J by 0 bases, and 16 bases separated the two germline ends. CDR3 protein: CASSQVPPDSVSGANVLTF. CDR3 nucleotide sequence: TGTGCCAGCAGCCAAGTGCCTCCCGACAGCGTCTCTGGGGCCAACGTCCTGACTTTC.

The V call is TRBV6-5, the J call TRBJ1-4; no clear D gene. Germline V CDR1 and CDR2: MNHEY, SVGAGI. V was shortened by 4 bases and J by 14 bases, with 20 bases between the two germline ends. The CDR3 length is 14 residues. CDR3 nucleotides: TGTGCCAGCAGTTCCTACGGCCCTCTGAACGGGCTGTTTTTT. This sequence encodes CASSSYGPLNGLFF.